The rows below give T cell receptor delta chains drawn from one sample of a study of fetal and pediatric gammadelta thymocytes. TCRdb repeated clone calling on the reads with CATT. This sample yields around 720 delta-chain clones, of which under 20% are seen a single time; 20% to 25% belongs to the top ten. Sequencing was carried out using Vgamma9Vdelta2 gamma-delta T cells from the thymus. The receptors come from a human fetus. Each CDR3 is given with its conserved first and last residue. The D gene is left open where the match is weak. Only some rows state a clone size, as once, few, many or a class for expanded clones.

d_call j_call clone_size v_call cdr3_nt cdr3_aa
TRDD3 TRDJ3 large TRDV2 TGTGCCTGTGACTGGGGGAACTCCTGGGACACCCGACAGATGTTTTTC CACDWGNSWDTRQMFF
TRDD3 TRDJ2 large TRDV2 TGTGCCTGTGACATACTGGGGGATAATTTGACAGCACAACTCTTCTTT CACDILGDNLTAQLFF
. TRDJ3 few TRDV2 TGTGCCTGTGACCGAGGGGGAAGCTCCTGGGACACCCGACAGATGTTTTTC CACDRGGSSWDTRQMFF
TRDD3 TRDJ1 large TRDV2 TGTGCCTGTGACACCGGGGGATACACCGATAAACTCATCTTT CACDTGGYTDKLIF
TRDD3 TRDJ3 large TRDV2 TGTGCCTGTGACACCTGGGGATACGCCTCCTGGGACACCCGACAGATGTTTTTC CACDTWGYASWDTRQMFF
TRDD3 TRDJ1 few TRDV3 TGTGCCTTTACTGGGGGATACACCGATAAACTCATCTTT CAFTGGYTDKLIF
TRDD3 TRDJ2 medium-sized TRDV2 TGTGCCTGTGACACTTTGGGGGATTTGACAGCACAACTCTTCTTT CACDTLGDLTAQLFF
TRDD3 TRDJ1 medium-sized TRDV2 TGTGCCTGTGACGGGGATCTGGGGGATACCGATAAACTCATCTTT CACDGDLGDTDKLIF
TRDD3 TRDJ3 few TRDV2 TGTGCCTGTGACACCGGGGGATGGAACTGGGACACCCGACAGATGTTTTTC CACDTGGWNWDTRQMFF
TRDD3 TRDJ2 large TRDV2 TGTGCCTGTGACGCCTGGGGGACTTTGACAGCACAACTCTTCTTT CACDAWGTLTAQLFF
TRDD3 TRDJ3 large TRDV2 TGTGCCTGTGACTCGTACTGGGGGATACCGAGCTCCTGGGACACCCGACAGATGTTTTTC CACDSYWGIPSSWDTRQMFF
TRDD3 TRDJ3 large TRDV2 TGTGCCTGTGACACCGTACTGGGGGATACGAGCTCCTGGGACACCCGACAGATGTTTTTC CACDTVLGDTSSWDTRQMFF
. TRDJ3 large TRDV2 TGTGCCTGTGACACCGGGATTTCCTGGGACACCCGACAGATGTTTTTC CACDTGISWDTRQMFF
TRDD3 TRDJ3 large TRDV2 TGTGCCTGTGACTGGGGGATACCGTTCTCCTGGGACACCCGACAGATGTTTTTC CACDWGIPFSWDTRQMFF
TRDD3 TRDJ3 large TRDV2 TGTGCCTGTGACAGTACTGGGGGATCCTGGGACACCCGACAGATGTTTTTC CACDSTGGSWDTRQMFF
TRDD3 TRDJ3 large TRDV2 TGTGCCTGTGACACCGTACTGGGGGATAAAAGCTCCTGGGACACCCGACAGATGTTTTTC CACDTVLGDKSSWDTRQMFF
TRDD3 TRDJ3 medium-sized TRDV2 TGTGCCTGTGACGGATACGGCTCCTGGGACACCCGACAGATGTTTTTC CACDGYGSWDTRQMFF
TRDD3 TRDJ2 large TRDV2 TGTGCCTGTGACTGGGGGAGGACTCAGACAGCACAACTCTTCTTT CACDWGRTQTAQLFF
TRDD3 TRDJ3 large TRAV38-2/DV8 TGTGCTTATAGGAGTGGGGGAAGCTCCTGGGACACCCGACAGATGTTTTTC CAYRSGGSSWDTRQMFF
TRDD3 TRDJ3 hyperexpanded TRDV2 TGTGCCTGTGACTACTGGGGGAGCTCCTGGGACACCCGACAGATGTTTTTC CACDYWGSSWDTRQMFF
TRDD3 TRDJ2 large TRDV2 TGTGCCTGTGACGTACTGGGGGATACTTTGACAGCACAACTCTTCTTT CACDVLGDTLTAQLFF
TRDD3 TRDJ3 large TRDV2 TGTGCCTGTGACGTACTGGGGGATACCTGGGACACCCGACAGATGTTTTTC CACDVLGDTWDTRQMFF
TRDD3 TRDJ3 large TRDV2 TGTGCCTGTGACAAGGGCTGGGGGATACTCTGGGACACCCGACAGATGTTTTTC CACDKGWGILWDTRQMFF
TRDD3 TRDJ3 large TRDV2 TGTGCCTGTGACACCCGGGATACGTGGGACACCCGACAGATGTTTTTC CACDTRDTWDTRQMFF
TRDD3 TRDJ1 hyperexpanded TRDV2 TGTGCCTGTGACACTGGGGGATACACCGATAAACTCATCTTT CACDTGGYTDKLIF
. TRDJ3 . TRDV2 TGTGCCTATGACGTACTGGGGGACACCCGACAGATGTTTTTC CAYDVLGDTRQMFF
. TRDJ2 large TRDV2 TGTGCCTGTGACACCGTGGGACCTTTGACAGCACAACTCTTCTTT CACDTVGPLTAQLFF